Following are 21 T cell receptor beta chains from one sample sequenced in a study of cytomegalovirus exposure and HLA in healthy donors (dated by TCRdb to about 2017). Receptors were amplified or captured by the immunoSEQ multiplex PCR assay. For the multiplex PCR, a mixture combining 60 forward primers for TCR Vbeta segments and 13 reverse primers for TCR Jbeta segments was used. TCRdb holds this immuneACCESS table with in-frame rearrangements only. Some clones are missing; in checked studies, unresolved V genes explain under half, and the rest has no known cause. The sample contains about 88,000 clones, approximately 90% of them found a single time. The ten largest clonotypes hold around 2.5% of the sample. Material for sequencing was PBMCs. These receptors were taken from a man in his late teens or twenties in good health and CMV-seronegative.

V and J are TRBV7-9 and TRBJ1-1; a weak D match, TRBD1 (6 bases). Germline V gene sequence: CDR1 SEHNR, CDR2 FQNEAQ (reference sequence). The CDR3 runs 14 residues. V was trimmed by 5 bases and J by 10 bases, leaving 20 bases between them. The CDR3 here is CASSADTYRAGAFF. The DNA of the CDR3 is TGTGCCAGCAGCGCCGACACCTACAGGGCCGGAGCTTTCTTT.

The CDR3 loop is CASSSAGGRYNEQFF. CDR3 sequence (DNA): TGTGCCAGTAGTTCAGCGGGAGGGCGATACAATGAGCAGTTCTTC. The chain links TRBV19 to TRBJ2-1; 10 bases are shared with TRBD2. The CDR3 sequence is 15 residues long. Germline values: CDR1 LNHDA, CDR2 SQIVND (reference sequence). The trim removed 5 bases at V and 4 bases at J, leaving 5 bases unmatched.

The chain combines TRBV27 with TRBJ2-7, with D tentatively TRBD2 (5 bases). Germline values: CDR1 MNHEY, CDR2 SMNVEV (reference sequence). Trimming left V 7 bases short and J 2 bases short, with 18 bases between. The CDR3 loop spans 15 amino acids. The CDR3 loop is CASIGEGDSAYEQYF. CDR3 sequence (DNA): TGTGCCAGCATTGGAGAGGGAGATTCGGCCTACGAGCAGTACTTC.

The chain combines TRBV27 with TRBJ2-5; D uncertain. Germline lookup yields CDR1 MNHEY and CDR2 SMNVEV (reference sequence). This CDR3 is 14 amino acids long. V gave up 1 base and J gave up 7 bases, with 13 bases separating them. The CDR3 DNA is TGTGCCAGCAGTTTATATCGTCTCAGTGGGACCCAGTACTTC. Protein: CASSLYRLSGTQYF.

CDR3 loop: CASSLKREQDTGELFF. CDR3 bases: TGTGCCAGCAGCTTAAAGCGGGAGCAGGACACCGGGGAGCTGTTTTTT. The chain joins TRBV5-4 to TRBJ2-2; 8 nucleotides align to TRBD2. The CDR3 is 16 residues long. Germline V gene sequence: CDR1 SGHNT, CDR2 YYREEE (reference sequence). The trim removed 2 bases at V and 3 bases at J, leaving 6 bases unmatched.

This sequence joins TRBV7-6 and TRBJ1-1; weak D call: TRBD1 (6 bases). Trimming cost V 4 bases and J 1 base, with 7 bases left between them. The length of the CDR3 is 13 residues. CDR1 and CDR2 from the germline V gene are SGHVS and FNYEAQ. The CDR3 region is CASSSDRNTEAFF. As DNA, the CDR3 is TGTGCCAGCAGCTCGGACAGGAACACTGAAGCTTTCTTT.

The V gene is TRBV21-1, the J gene TRBJ2-7; the table's D call of TRBD1 was not tested on the DNA. TRBV21-1 is assigned pseudogene status. This CDR3 contains 18 residues. In DNA form, the CDR3 reads TGTGCCAGCAGCAAAGCGCCCTGCTGGACAGGGGGTTCGTTCGAGCAGTACTTC. Residues: CASSKAPCWTGGSFEQYF.

The chain couples TRBV11-2 to TRBJ2-5, with TRBD1 identical over 9 bases. The J call may be mistaken, given a closer DNA end match to TRBJ2-7. The germline gives CDR1 SGHAT, CDR2 FQNNGV. The CDR3 extends over 15 amino acids. Here the CDR3 DNA reads TGTGCCAGCAGCTTAGGGGGAACAGGGGGCCACGAGCAGTACTTC. Protein product: CASSLGGTGGHEQYF.

The CDR3 spells CASPRDSNPSSYNEQFF. CDR3 bases: TGTGCCAGCCCGCGGGACAGTAACCCTAGCTCCTACAATGAGCAGTTCTTC. V and J are TRBV28 and TRBJ2-1, with D maybe TRBD1 (7 bases). V lost 8 bases to trimming and J lost 0 bases, with 20 bases between them. The CDR3 contains 17 residues. Germline assignment: CDR1 MDHEN and CDR2 SYDVKM.

The chain is built from TRBV27 and TRBJ1-5; 8 bases fit TRBD1. Trimming took 5 bases from V and 6 from J; bases not matched to a gene: 6. Per germline, CDR1 MNHEY and CDR2 SMNVEV (reference sequence). There are 14 residues in the CDR3. This chain's CDR3 is CASSGQGLGQPQHF. The CDR3 region has the DNA TGTGCCAGCAGTGGACAGGGCTTGGGTCAGCCCCAGCATTTT.

Turning to this clone: No DNA is shown, since the ends of the CDR3 on it are uncertain; the CDR3 is the one TCRdb lists. The V gene is TRBV6-5, the J gene TRBJ2-7; the DNA was not compared with TRBD1, the D call given in the table. The length of the CDR3 is 14 amino acids, counting both ends. Germline assignment: CDR1 MNHEY and CDR2 SVGAGI. This chain's CDR3 is CASSVGQGTAVKCF.

The rearrangement joins TRBV7-8 to TRBJ2-7; 15 bases line up with TRBD2. The germline V gene encodes CDR1 SGHVS and CDR2 FQNEAQ. V lost 5 bases and J lost 7; bases outside the gene matches: 6. The CDR3 totals 15 residues. This CDR3 reads CASSTRTSGRGEQYF. CDR3 coding DNA: TGTGCCAGCAGCACGAGGACTAGCGGGAGGGGGGAGCAGTACTTC.

The rearrangement joins TRBV6-5 to TRBJ1-2, with D perhaps matching TRBD1 (5 bases). This CDR3 has 13 amino acids. The V and J ends lost 2 bases and 8 bases respectively, with 12 bases between them. CDR1 MNHEY and CDR2 SVGAGI come from the germline V gene. CDR3 region: CASSYGWGEGYTF. CDR3 bases: TGTGCCAGCAGTTACGGATGGGGGGAAGGCTACACCTTC.

The chain couples TRBV6-1 to TRBJ2-7, with a tentative D call TRBD1 (6 bases). The germline V and J ends were trimmed by 5 bases and 1 base, with 12 bases remaining between them. The length of the CDR3 is 14 residues. The germline gives CDR1 MNHNS, CDR2 SASEGT. The CDR3 sequence: CASSLGQISYEQYF. CDR3 coding DNA: TGTGCCAGCAGTCTCGGACAGATTTCCTACGAGCAGTACTTC.

This chain connects TRBV2 to TRBJ2-3, with 12 bases matching TRBD2. The germline CDR1 and CDR2 sequences are SNHLY and FYNNEI. This CDR3 is built from 17 residues. With V trimmed by 7 bases and J by 3 bases, 11 bases remained unmatched. DNA for the CDR3: TGTGCCAGCAAGGGGTCGACTAGCGGGAGATGGACAGATACGCAGTATTTT. Its protein product is CASKGSTSGRWTDTQYF.

The J gene is TRBJ2-7, the V gene TRBV7-8, with D uncertain. Deletions cut 3 bases from V and 2 bases from J, with 2 bases between. Germline-derived CDR1 and CDR2 are SGHVS and FQNEAQ. This CDR3 spans 11 amino acids. The CDR3 sequence: CASSFAYEQYF. CDR3 DNA: TGTGCCAGCAGCTTCGCCTACGAGCAGTACTTC.

The V and J genes are TRBV6-5 and TRBJ1-6; 11 bases align to TRBD1. V lost 0 bases to trimming and J lost 14 bases; unmatched junction nucleotides: 6. This CDR3 has 15 amino acids. CDR1 and CDR2 from the germline V gene are MNHEY and SVGAGI. The CDR3 region has the DNA TGTGCCAGCAGTTACTCGGGGACAGGGGGAAAGTCCCTCCACTTT. It translates to CASSYSGTGGKSLHF.

This chain joins TRBV6-5 and TRBJ1-2, with TRBD1 identical over 9 bases. The CDR3 consists of 13 residues. Germline CDR1 reads MNHEY; CDR2 reads SVGAGI. The V and J ends lost 5 bases and 6 bases, in that order; junction bases with no gene match: 4. The CDR3 sequence: CASSETGGNGYTF. The CDR3 DNA is TGTGCCAGCAGTGAGACAGGGGGAAATGGCTACACCTTC.

The chain is built from TRBV28 and TRBJ2-7; D gene ambiguous. This CDR3 is 14 amino acids long. CDR1 and CDR2 (germline): MDHEN, SYDVKM. V was cut by 1 base and J by 0 bases, with 7 bases left in between. CDR3 bases: TGTGCCAGCAGTTTATCCGGTACCTCCTACGAGCAGTACTTC. This codes for CASSLSGTSYEQYF.

This chain links TRBV4-2 with TRBJ2-7, with D perhaps matching TRBD1 (6 bases). The CDR3 covers 14 residues. V dropped 0 bases and J dropped 1 base, with 7 bases sitting between them. Germline V gene lookup returns CDR1 LGHNA and CDR2 YNFKEQ. CDR3 DNA sequence: TGTGCCAGCAGCCAAGATAGGGGGTCCTACGAGCAGTACTTC. This encodes CASSQDRGSYEQYF.

The V and J genes are TRBV6-5 and TRBJ2-4, with a tentative D call TRBD2 (5 bases). Germline-derived CDR1 and CDR2 are MNHEY and SVGAGI. The CDR3 is 11 amino acids. Deletions cut 2 bases from V and 10 bases from J, with 6 bases between. This CDR3 is CASSYREIQYF. The CDR3 DNA sequence: TGTGCCAGCAGTTACAGGGAGATTCAGTACTTC.